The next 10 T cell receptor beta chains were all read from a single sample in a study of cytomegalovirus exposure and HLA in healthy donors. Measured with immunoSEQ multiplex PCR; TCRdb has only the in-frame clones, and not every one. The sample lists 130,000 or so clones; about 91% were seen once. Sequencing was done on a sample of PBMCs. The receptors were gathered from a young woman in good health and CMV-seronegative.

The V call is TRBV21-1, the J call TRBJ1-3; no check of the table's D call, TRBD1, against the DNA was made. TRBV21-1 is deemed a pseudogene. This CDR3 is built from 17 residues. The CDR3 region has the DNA TGTGCCAGCAGCAAAGCGGTCGACAGGGGCTCTGGAAACACCATATATTTT. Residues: CASSKAVDRGSGNTIYF.

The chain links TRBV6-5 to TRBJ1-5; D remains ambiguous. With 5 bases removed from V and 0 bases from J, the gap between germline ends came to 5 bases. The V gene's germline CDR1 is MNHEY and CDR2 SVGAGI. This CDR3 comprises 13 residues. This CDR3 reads CASSTYSNQPQHF. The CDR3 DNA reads TGTGCCAGCAGTACATATAGCAATCAGCCCCAGCATTTT.

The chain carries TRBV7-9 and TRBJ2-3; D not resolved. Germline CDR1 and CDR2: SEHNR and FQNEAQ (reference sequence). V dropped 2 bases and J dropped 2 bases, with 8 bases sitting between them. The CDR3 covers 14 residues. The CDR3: CASSLSGSTDTQYF. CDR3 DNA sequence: TGTGCCAGCAGCTTATCCGGGTCCACAGATACGCAGTATTTT.

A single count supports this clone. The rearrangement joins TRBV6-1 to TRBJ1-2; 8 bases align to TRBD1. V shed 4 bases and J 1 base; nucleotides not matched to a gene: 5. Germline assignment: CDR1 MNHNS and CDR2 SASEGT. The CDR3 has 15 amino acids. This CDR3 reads CASSGGQGLNYGYTF. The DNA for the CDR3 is TGTGCCAGCAGTGGAGGACAGGGACTTAACTATGGCTACACCTTC.

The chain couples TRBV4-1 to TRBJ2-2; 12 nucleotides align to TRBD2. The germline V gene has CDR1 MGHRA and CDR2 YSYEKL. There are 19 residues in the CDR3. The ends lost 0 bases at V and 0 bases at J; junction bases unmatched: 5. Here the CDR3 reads CASSQDPSSGGANTGELFF. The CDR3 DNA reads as TGCGCCAGCAGCCAAGATCCATCTAGCGGGGGGGCGAACACCGGGGAGCTGTTTTTT.

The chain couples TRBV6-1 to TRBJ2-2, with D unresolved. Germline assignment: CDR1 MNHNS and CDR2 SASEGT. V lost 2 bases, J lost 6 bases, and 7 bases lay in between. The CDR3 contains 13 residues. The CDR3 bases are TGTGCCAGCAGTGAACCCCGTCCCGGGGAGCTGTTTTTT. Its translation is CASSEPRPGELFF.

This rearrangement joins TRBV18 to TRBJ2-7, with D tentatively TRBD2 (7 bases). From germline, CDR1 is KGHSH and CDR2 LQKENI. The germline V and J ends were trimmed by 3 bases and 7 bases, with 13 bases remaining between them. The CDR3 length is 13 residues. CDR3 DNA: TGTGCCAGCTCACCCCCCGGGGGGCGAGAGCAGTACTTC. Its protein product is CASSPPGGREQYF.

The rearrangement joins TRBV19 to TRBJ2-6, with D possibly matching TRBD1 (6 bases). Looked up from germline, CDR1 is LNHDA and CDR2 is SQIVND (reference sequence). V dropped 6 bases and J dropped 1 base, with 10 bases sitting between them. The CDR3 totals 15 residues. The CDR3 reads CASRTGSSGANVLTF. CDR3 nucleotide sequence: TGTGCCAGTAGAACAGGGAGTTCTGGGGCCAACGTCCTGACTTTC.

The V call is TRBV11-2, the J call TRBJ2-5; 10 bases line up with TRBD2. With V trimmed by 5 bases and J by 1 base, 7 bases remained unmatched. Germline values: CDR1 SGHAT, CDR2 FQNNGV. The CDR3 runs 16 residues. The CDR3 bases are TGTGCCAGCAGCACCCGGACTAGCGGAGGCCAAGAGACCCAGTACTTC. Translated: CASSTRTSGGQETQYF.

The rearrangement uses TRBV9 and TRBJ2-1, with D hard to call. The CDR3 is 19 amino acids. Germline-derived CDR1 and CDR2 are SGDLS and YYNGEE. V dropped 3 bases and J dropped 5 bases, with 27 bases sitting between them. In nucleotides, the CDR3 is TGTGCCAGCAGCGGGGCCTCGTCCCGGTCGATCCACGCAAACAATGAGCAGTTCTTC. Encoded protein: CASSGASSRSIHANNEQFF.